These 30 T cell receptor beta chains were all obtained from the same sample, sequenced in a study of OX40 agonist ivuxolimab in advanced cancers. Measured with immunoSEQ multiplex PCR; TCRdb has only the in-frame clones, and not every one. Among more than 75,000 clones, 70% to 90% were seen once, and the ten largest hold approximately 0.99%. Sequenced material: CD4+ or CD8+ T cells sorted from blood, taken in a trial of the OX40 agonist ivuxolimab. The receptors originated from an adult with an advanced solid tumor such as melanoma, head and neck, liver or kidney cancer.

This clone was counted between two and nine times. The chain joins TRBV4-3 to TRBJ2-2; TRBD2 aligns across 13 bases. Germline CDR1 LGHNA, CDR2 YSLEER. V lost 1 base to trimming and J lost 7 bases; unmatched junction nucleotides: 15. The CDR3 spans 20 residues. The CDR3 DNA reads as TGCGCCAGCAGCCAAGTGTCGTACGAGGGACTAGCGGGACGGGTCGGGGAGCTGTTTTTT. Encoded protein: CASSQVSYEGLAGRVGELFF.

The rearrangement uses TRBV6-5 and TRBJ2-7; D gene unclear. The germline gives CDR1 MNHEY, CDR2 SVGAGI. The V end was cut by 2 bases, the J end by 7 bases, with 9 bases between. There are 12 residues in the CDR3. The CDR3 is CASSYVNDEQYF. The CDR3 DNA reads TGTGCCAGCAGTTACGTCAATGATGAGCAGTACTTC.

The chain carries TRBV7-7 and TRBJ2-4; D might be TRBD2 (6 bases). V lost 0 bases and J 3 bases, leaving 15 bases between the germline ends. Germline values: CDR1 SSHAT, CDR2 FNYEAQ (reference sequence). CDR3 size: 17 residues. CDR3 in amino acids: CASSLARTAGSKNIQYF. The CDR3 DNA reads as TGTGCCAGCAGCTTAGCGCGTACGGCCGGGAGCAAAAACATTCAGTACTTC.

The chain recombines TRBV12-5 with TRBJ1-5; 10 bases agree with TRBD1. The CDR3 spans 16 residues. Losses at the gene ends were 6 bases for V and 3 bases for J; bases not matched to a gene: 8. Germline CDR1 reads LGHNT; CDR2 reads FRNRAP. The CDR3 here is CASGGLGQGNNQPQHF. The CDR3 bases are TGTGCTAGTGGGGGCCTGGGACAGGGGAACAATCAGCCCCAGCATTTT.

The chain recombines TRBV10-1 with TRBJ2-5; 10 positions agree with TRBD2. Germline trimming cut 0 bases from V and 2 bases from J; bases unmatched to any gene: 3. Germline lookup yields CDR1 WNHNN and CDR2 SYGVQD (reference sequence). This CDR3 is built from 16 residues. As DNA, the CDR3 is TGCGCCAGCAGTGAGTCGTCTAGCGGGGGACAAGAGACCCAGTACTTC. This gives the protein CASSESSSGGQETQYF.

J is TRBJ1-3 and V is TRBV9; D ambiguous. Trimming left V 2 bases short and J 0 bases short, with 6 bases between. The germline V gene encodes CDR1 SGDLS and CDR2 YYNGEE. The CDR3 is made up of 14 amino acids. Here the CDR3 DNA reads TGTGCCAGCAGCGTCGAGGGCTCTGGAAACACCATATATTTT. Amino acids: CASSVEGSGNTIYF. The full variable domain, completed using reference TRBV9 and TRBJ1-3, is DSGVTQTPKHLITATGQRVTLRCSPRSGDLSVYWYQQSLDQGLQFLIQYYNGEERAKGNILERFSAQQFPDLHSELNLSSLELGDSALYFCASSVEGSGNTIYFGEGSWLTVV.

The chain is built from TRBV19 and TRBJ1-2; no firm D call. The CDR3 covers 12 residues. Germline V gene data show CDR1 as LNHDA and CDR2 as SQIVND (reference sequence). Trimming took off 4 bases at V and 8 bases at J, with 11 bases between the two ends. The CDR3 DNA is TGTGCCAGTAGTAAGGGCGAACAGGGCTACACCTTC. Translating gives CASSKGEQGYTF.

The chain has TRBV9 and TRBJ1-6; D is ambiguous. The CDR3 length is 16 residues. Trimming shortened V by 3 bases and J by 6 bases, and 16 bases separated the two germline ends. Germline CDR1 SGDLS, CDR2 YYNGEE. The CDR3, as DNA: TGTGCCAGCAGCGCAAACATGGGAGAGCGTAATTCACCCCTCCACTTT. As protein: CASSANMGERNSPLHF.

In this sample, this clone turned up a few times. This rearrangement joins TRBV4-2 to TRBJ2-1, with 8 positions matching TRBD2. V lost 3 bases to trimming and J lost 4 bases; unmatched junction nucleotides: 8. CDR1 LGHNA and CDR2 YNFKEQ come from the germline V gene. There are 16 residues in the CDR3. Here the CDR3 DNA reads TGTGCCAGCAGCCAGAATCTAGCGGGTCAATACAATGAGCAGTTCTTC. Amino acids: CASSQNLAGQYNEQFF.

J is TRBJ1-4 and V is TRBV18; D gene ambiguous. The CDR3 spans 15 residues. CDR1 and CDR2 from the germline V gene are KGHSH and LQKENI. V lost 4 bases and J lost 0, with 9 bases in between. CDR3 amino acids: CASSQVGATNEKLFF. The DNA of the CDR3 is TGTGCCAGCTCACAGGTCGGCGCAACTAATGAAAAACTGTTTTTT. Drawing the rest from reference TRBV18 and TRBJ1-4, the complete variable domain is NAGVMQNPRHLVRRRGQEARLRCSPMKGHSHVYWYRQLPEEGLKFMVYLQKENIIDESGMPKERFSAEFPKEGPSILRIQQVVRGDSAAYFCASSQVGATNEKLFFGSGTQLSVL.

The chain combines TRBV6-1 with TRBJ1-1; 11 bases are shared with TRBD1. V lost 5 bases to trimming and J lost 5 bases; unmatched junction nucleotides: 4. The CDR3 runs 14 residues. CDR1 and CDR2 from the germline V gene are MNHNS and SASEGT. CDR3 sequence: CASSTGQGGTEAFF. The DNA for the CDR3 is TGTGCCAGCAGTACGGGACAGGGGGGAACTGAAGCTTTCTTT.

This chain links TRBV18 with TRBJ2-2; D uncertain. This CDR3 spans 15 amino acids. Germline V gene sequence: CDR1 KGHSH, CDR2 LQKENI. The V end was cut by 4 bases, the J end by 1 base, with 10 bases between. CDR3 protein: CASSLHVGNTGELFF. The CDR3 DNA follows: TGTGCCAGCTCACTCCACGTAGGGAACACCGGGGAGCTGTTTTTT.

This clone was seen only a few times. The V and J genes are TRBV11-1 and TRBJ1-1; D is perhaps TRBD1 (5 bases). Germline CDR1 is SGHAT and CDR2 is FQDESV (reference sequence). V dropped 6 bases and J dropped 1 base, with 12 bases sitting between them. This CDR3 has 14 amino acids. The CDR3 region has the DNA TGTGCCAGCAGTTCAGGGTTTCGGAACACTGAAGCTTTCTTT. The encoded protein is CASSSGFRNTEAFF. Combining the CDR3 with reference TRBV11-1 and TRBJ1-1 gives the whole variable domain EAEVAQSPRYKITEKSQAVAFWCDPISGHATLYWYRQILGQGPELLVQFQDESVVDDSQLPKDRFSAERLKGVDSTLKIQPAELGDSAMYLCASSSGFRNTEAFFGQGTRLTVV.

Regarding this clone: Other DNA sequences in the sample encode the same CDR3. The chain has TRBV6-1 and TRBJ1-2; D may be TRBD1 (6 bases). Trimming shortened V by 2 bases and J by 4 bases, and 8 bases separated the two germline ends. Germline CDR1 and CDR2: MNHNS and SASEGT. This CDR3 has 13 amino acids. CDR3 protein: CASSERGGYGYTF. For the CDR3, the DNA is TGTGCCAGCAGTGAACGAGGGGGCTATGGCTACACCTTC.

The rearrangement links TRBV7-2 to TRBJ2-3; 10 positions match TRBD2. The V gene end was trimmed by 5 bases and the J gene end by 2 bases; junction bases not matched to a gene: 7. This CDR3 is 16 amino acids long. The germline gives CDR1 SGHTA, CDR2 FQGNSA. This CDR3 reads CASSRTLAGATDTQYF. In DNA form, the CDR3 reads TGTGCCAGCAGCAGAACCCTAGCGGGGGCCACAGATACGCAGTATTTT.

The rearrangement uses TRBV6-5 and TRBJ1-5; 8 positions match TRBD1. CDR1 MNHEY and CDR2 SVGAGI come from the germline V gene. This CDR3 has 14 residues. In DNA, the CDR3 is TGTGCTTCACAGGGGGGAAATAGCAATCAGCCCCAGCATTTT. Amino acids: CASQGGNSNQPQHF.

The rearrangement uses TRBV7-8 and TRBJ2-7, with 7 bases aligning to TRBD1. In germline, CDR1 is SGHVS, CDR2 FQNEAQ. Trimming took 5 bases from V and 2 from J; bases not matched to a gene: 6. The CDR3 has 14 amino acids. The CDR3 sequence is CASSPPGQPYEQYF. In DNA form, the CDR3 reads TGTGCCAGCAGCCCTCCGGGACAGCCCTACGAGCAGTACTTC.

The rearrangement uses TRBV7-3 and TRBJ2-7; 7 bases match TRBD1. Germline CDR1 reads SGHTA; CDR2 reads FQGTGA. The CDR3 consists of 15 residues. V lost 5 bases and J lost 1; bases outside the gene matches: 8. DNA of the CDR3: TGTGCCAGCAGCGAAACAGGGGATCCTTCCTACGAGCAGTACTTC. As protein: CASSETGDPSYEQYF. The variable domain in full, with the rest retrieved from reference TRBV7-3 and TRBJ2-7, is GAGVSQTPSNKVTEKGKYVELRCDPISGHTALYWYRQSLGQGPEFLIYFQGTGAADDSGLPNDRFFAVRPEGSVSTLKIQRTERGDSAVYLCASSETGDPSYEQYFGPGTRLTVT.

With regard to this clone: Additional DNA sequences in this sample encode the identical CDR3. The CDR3 here is CASSQEAGGPYNEQFF. In nucleotides, the CDR3 is TGCGCCAGCAGCCAAGAGGCCGGGGGCCCCTACAATGAGCAGTTCTTC. V is TRBV4-1 and J is TRBJ2-1, with D possibly called TRBD1 or TRBD2 (6 bases each). Germline V gene sequence: CDR1 MGHRA, CDR2 YSYEKL. There are 16 residues in the CDR3. Trimming took 0 bases from V and 2 from J, leaving 11 bases between them.

This clone was seen a handful of times. The chain's CDR3 is CASSIRDTVDEQYF. CDR3 sequence (DNA): TGTGCCAGTAGTATCCGGGACACCGTCGACGAGCAGTACTTC. The chain couples TRBV19 to TRBJ2-7, with D perhaps TRBD1 (6 bases). The germline V gene has CDR1 LNHDA and CDR2 SQIVND (reference sequence). The CDR3 is 14 amino acids. Trimming removed 3 bases from V and 5 bases from J, with 14 bases in between.

CDR3 in amino acids: CASTNLGNEKLFF. CDR3 nucleotides: TGTGCCAGCACCAACCTAGGGAATGAAAAACTGTTTTTT. The V gene is TRBV2, the J gene TRBJ1-4; D gene uncertain. The CDR3 spans 13 residues. V was pared by 7 bases and J by 5 bases, with 11 bases between. Germline V lookup: CDR1 SNHLY, CDR2 FYNNEI.

The V and J genes are TRBV4-2 and TRBJ2-2; 7 nucleotides align to TRBD2. Per the germline V gene, CDR1 is LGHNA and CDR2 is YNFKEQ. V lost 0 bases, J lost 5 bases, and 9 bases stayed unmatched. The CDR3 loop spans 17 amino acids. The CDR3 DNA reads TGTGCCAGCAGCCAAGATATTCCTTGGGGGGGGACCGGGGAGCTGTTTTTT. This encodes CASSQDIPWGGTGELFF.

The gene calls are TRBV7-2 and TRBJ2-3; 7 nucleotides line up with TRBD2. Looked up from germline, CDR1 is SGHTA and CDR2 is FQGNSA. With 5 bases clipped from V and 9 bases from J, the junction kept 8 bases outside the gene matches. This CDR3 comprises 13 residues. In DNA, the CDR3 is TGTGCCAGCAGCGAAGATCCTAGCGGAACGCAGTATTTT. It is translated as CASSEDPSGTQYF.

V is TRBV2 and J is TRBJ2-5; TRBD1 or TRBD2 may be the D gene (5 bases each). The V end was cut by 6 bases, the J end by 4 bases, with 18 bases between. This CDR3 region has 15 residues. Germline V CDR1 and CDR2: SNHLY, FYNNEI. CDR3 sequence: CASRDRDRRVETQYF. CDR3 nucleotides: TGTGCCAGCAGGGACCGGGACCGCAGGGTAGAGACCCAGTACTTC. Full variable domain (remainder filled in from reference TRBV2 and TRBJ2-5): EPEVTQTPSHQVTQMGQEVILRCVPISNHLYFYWYRQILGQKVEFLVSFYNNEISEKSEIFDDQFSVERPDGSNFTLKIRSTKLEDSAMYFCASRDRDRRVETQYFGPGTRLLVL.

The chain joins TRBV2 to TRBJ1-1, with D uncertain. The CDR3 runs 13 residues. Germline V gene data show CDR1 as SNHLY and CDR2 as FYNNEI. The V end was cut by 10 bases, the J end by 2 bases, with 14 bases between. The CDR3: CAIPGRGNTEAFF. As DNA, the CDR3 is TGTGCCATCCCCGGACGGGGAAACACTGAAGCTTTCTTT.

In nucleotides, the CDR3 is TGTGCCAGCAGCTTAGGTGTGGGCAGGGACGAGCAGTACTTC. Translating gives CASSLGVGRDEQYF. This rearrangement joins TRBV7-9 to TRBJ2-7; tentative D call: TRBD1 (5 bases). V was pared by 1 base and J by 5 bases, with 12 bases between. Germline CDR1 and CDR2: SEHNR and FQNEAQ (reference sequence). This CDR3 comprises 14 residues.

The gene calls are TRBV7-9 and TRBJ1-1; D is unresolved. Trimming stripped 5 bases from V and 1 base from J, with 8 bases between. Germline V gene sequence: CDR1 SEHNR, CDR2 FQNEAQ (reference sequence). This CDR3 comprises 13 residues. CDR3 bases: TGTGCCAGCAGCATAGTGGGGAACACTGAAGCTTTCTTT. Amino acid sequence: CASSIVGNTEAFF.

V and J are TRBV7-6 and TRBJ2-3; D unresolved. Germline V gene lookup returns CDR1 SGHVS and CDR2 FNYEAQ. There are 14 residues in the CDR3. Trimming removed 5 bases from V and 4 bases from J, with 13 bases in between. This CDR3 is CASSIGPAPDTQYF. CDR3 nucleotides: TGTGCCAGCAGCATCGGGCCGGCCCCAGATACGCAGTATTTT.

This clone was counted a single time. The rearrangement links TRBV11-2 to TRBJ1-1, with 8 bases matching TRBD1. The CDR3 has 13 amino acids. V dropped 5 bases and J dropped 7; count of bases not matched to a gene: 6. CDR1 and CDR2 from the germline V gene are SGHAT and FQNNGV. Here the CDR3 reads CASSAQGALEAFF. In DNA form, the CDR3 reads TGTGCCAGCAGCGCTCAGGGGGCGCTTGAAGCTTTCTTT.

The V gene is TRBV2, the J gene TRBJ1-5, with D possibly matching TRBD1 (6 bases). Germline V CDR1 and CDR2: SNHLY, FYNNEI. This CDR3 spans 14 amino acids. V lost 6 bases to trimming and J lost 1 base, with 10 bases between them. The CDR3 reads CASRAGGSNQPQHF. CDR3 nucleotides: TGTGCCAGCAGGGCGGGGGGCAGCAATCAGCCCCAGCATTTT.